This T cell receptor beta chain was captured in a study of blood T cell repertoires in COVID-19. In the study overall: Sites across the United States, Italy and Spain contributed samples from acute and convalescent COVID-19.

The repertoire was sequenced with immunoSEQ multiplex PCR; TCRdb's copy has only in-frame clones and lacks some. The sample lists about 84,000 clones, 65% to 85% occurring once. The germline V gene has CDR1 SGHDT and CDR2 YYEEEE. The CDR3 contains 14 residues. Trimming removed 4 bases at V and 6 bases at J, with 14 bases between. Sequencing used peripheral blood. The TCR comes from a woman of 80 years or more with acute or convalescent COVID-19. The V and J genes are TRBV5-6 and TRBJ2-4; D may be TRBD2 (6 bases). CDR3 in DNA: TGTGCCAGCAGCACCGCGACTAGATCAAACATTCAGTACTTC. This translates into CASSTATRSNIQYF.